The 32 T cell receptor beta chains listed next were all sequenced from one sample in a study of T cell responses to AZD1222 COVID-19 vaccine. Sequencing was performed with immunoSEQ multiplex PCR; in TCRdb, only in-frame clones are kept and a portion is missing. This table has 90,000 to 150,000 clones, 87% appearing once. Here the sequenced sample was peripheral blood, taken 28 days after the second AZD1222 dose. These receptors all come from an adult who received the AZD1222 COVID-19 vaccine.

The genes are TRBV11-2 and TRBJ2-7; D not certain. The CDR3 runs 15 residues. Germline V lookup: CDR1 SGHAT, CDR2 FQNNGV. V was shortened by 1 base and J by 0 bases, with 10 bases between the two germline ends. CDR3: CASSLVLVSSYEQYF. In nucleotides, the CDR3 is TGTGCCAGCAGCTTAGTGCTAGTAAGCTCCTACGAGCAGTACTTC.

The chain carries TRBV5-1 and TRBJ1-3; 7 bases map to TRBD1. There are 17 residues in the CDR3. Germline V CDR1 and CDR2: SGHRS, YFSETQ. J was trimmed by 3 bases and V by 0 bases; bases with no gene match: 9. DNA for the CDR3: TGCGCCAGCAGCTTGGGACAGGGAGGAACTTATGGAAACACCATATATTTT. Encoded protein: CASSLGQGGTYGNTIYF.

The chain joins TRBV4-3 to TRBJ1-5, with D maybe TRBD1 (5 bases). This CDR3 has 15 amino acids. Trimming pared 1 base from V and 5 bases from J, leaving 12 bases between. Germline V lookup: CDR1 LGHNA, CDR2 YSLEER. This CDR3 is CASSQGRGGDQPQHF. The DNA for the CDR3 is TGCGCCAGCAGCCAAGGACGGGGGGGAGATCAGCCCCAGCATTTT.

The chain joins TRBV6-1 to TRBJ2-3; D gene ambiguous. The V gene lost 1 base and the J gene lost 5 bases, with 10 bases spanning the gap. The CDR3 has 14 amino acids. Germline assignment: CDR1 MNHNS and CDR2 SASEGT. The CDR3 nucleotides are TGTGCCAGCAGTGAAGTCGTCGTGGGAGATACGCAGTATTTT. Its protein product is CASSEVVVGDTQYF.

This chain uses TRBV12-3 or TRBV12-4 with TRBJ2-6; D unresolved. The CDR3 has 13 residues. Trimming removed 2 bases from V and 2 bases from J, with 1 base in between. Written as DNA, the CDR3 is TGTGCCAGCAGTTTACCTGGGGCCAACGTCCTGACTTTC. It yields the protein CASSLPGANVLTF.

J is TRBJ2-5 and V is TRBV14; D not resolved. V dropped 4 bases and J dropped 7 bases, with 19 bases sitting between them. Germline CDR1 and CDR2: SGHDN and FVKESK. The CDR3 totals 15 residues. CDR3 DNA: TGTGCCAGCAGCCCGACTTTGGGCGTCTCGGCGACCCAGTACTTC. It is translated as CASSPTLGVSATQYF.

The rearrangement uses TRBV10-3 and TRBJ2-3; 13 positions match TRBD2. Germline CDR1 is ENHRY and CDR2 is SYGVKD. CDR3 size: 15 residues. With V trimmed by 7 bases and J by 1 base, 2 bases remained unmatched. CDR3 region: CAIKGLAGGTDTQYF. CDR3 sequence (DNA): TGTGCCATCAAAGGACTAGCGGGGGGCACAGATACGCAGTATTTT.

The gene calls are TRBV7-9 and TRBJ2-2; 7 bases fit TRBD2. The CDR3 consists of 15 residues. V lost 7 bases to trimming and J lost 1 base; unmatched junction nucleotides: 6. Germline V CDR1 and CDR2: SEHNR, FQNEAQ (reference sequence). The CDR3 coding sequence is TGTGCCAGCATGGGATCGGGGGGGAACACCGGGGAGCTGTTTTTT. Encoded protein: CASMGSGGNTGELFF.

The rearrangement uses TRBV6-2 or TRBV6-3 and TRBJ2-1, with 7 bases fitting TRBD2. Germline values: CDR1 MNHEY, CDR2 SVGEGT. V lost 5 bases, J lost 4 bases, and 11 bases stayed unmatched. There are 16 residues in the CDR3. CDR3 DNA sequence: TGTGCCAGCAGTCCCCTGAGCGGGGACCAATACAATGAGCAGTTCTTC. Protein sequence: CASSPLSGDQYNEQFF.

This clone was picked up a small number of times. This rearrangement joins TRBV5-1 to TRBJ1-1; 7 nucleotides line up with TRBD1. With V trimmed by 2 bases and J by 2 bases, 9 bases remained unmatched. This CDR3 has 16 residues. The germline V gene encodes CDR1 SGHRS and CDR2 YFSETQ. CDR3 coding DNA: TGCGCCAGCAGCTTAACCACCGGGACAGCAAACACTGAAGCTTTCTTT. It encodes CASSLTTGTANTEAFF.

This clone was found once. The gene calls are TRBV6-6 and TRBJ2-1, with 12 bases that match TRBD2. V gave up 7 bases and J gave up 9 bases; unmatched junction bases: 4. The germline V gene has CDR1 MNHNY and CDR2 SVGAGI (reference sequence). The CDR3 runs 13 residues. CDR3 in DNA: TGTGCCAGCACGACTAGCGGGGGCGGTGAGCAGTTCTTC. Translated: CASTTSGGGEQFF.

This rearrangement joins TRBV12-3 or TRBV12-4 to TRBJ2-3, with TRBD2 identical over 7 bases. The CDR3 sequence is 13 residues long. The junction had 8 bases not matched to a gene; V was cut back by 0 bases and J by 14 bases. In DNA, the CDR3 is TGTGCCAGCAGTTTAGCGAGGCTAGCGGCGAGGTATTTT. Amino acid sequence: CASSLARLAARYF.

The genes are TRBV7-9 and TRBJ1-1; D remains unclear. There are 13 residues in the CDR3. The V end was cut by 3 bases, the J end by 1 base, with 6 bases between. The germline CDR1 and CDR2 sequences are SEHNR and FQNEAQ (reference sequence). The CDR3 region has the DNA TGTGCCAGCAGCTTTATAAAGAACACTGAAGCTTTCTTT. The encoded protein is CASSFIKNTEAFF.

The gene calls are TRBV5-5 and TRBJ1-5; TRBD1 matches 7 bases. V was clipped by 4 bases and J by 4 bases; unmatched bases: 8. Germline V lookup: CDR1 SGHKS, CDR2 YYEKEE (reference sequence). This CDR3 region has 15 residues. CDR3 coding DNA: TGTGCCAGCAGCCACACCGGGACAGAGAATCAGCCCCAGCATTTT. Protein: CASSHTGTENQPQHF.

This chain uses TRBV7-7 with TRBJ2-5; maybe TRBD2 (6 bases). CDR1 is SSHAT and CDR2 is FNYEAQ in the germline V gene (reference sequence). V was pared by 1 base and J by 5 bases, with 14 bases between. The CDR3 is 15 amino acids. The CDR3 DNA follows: TGTGCCAGCAGCTTAGTGCGGGCAGGGAGGGAGACCCAGTACTTC. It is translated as CASSLVRAGRETQYF.

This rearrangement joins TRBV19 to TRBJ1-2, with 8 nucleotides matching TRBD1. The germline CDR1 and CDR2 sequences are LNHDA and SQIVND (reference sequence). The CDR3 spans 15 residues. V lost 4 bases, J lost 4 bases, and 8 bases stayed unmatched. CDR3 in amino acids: CASSNTGGPGYGYTF. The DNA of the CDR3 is TGTGCCAGTAGTAACACAGGGGGACCGGGCTATGGCTACACCTTC.

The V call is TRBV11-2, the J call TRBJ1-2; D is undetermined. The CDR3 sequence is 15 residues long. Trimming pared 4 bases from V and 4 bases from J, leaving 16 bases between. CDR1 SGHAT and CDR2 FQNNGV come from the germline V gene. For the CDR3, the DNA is TGTGCCAGCAGCTCCCTAATGACCCGACGCTATGGCTACACCTTC. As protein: CASSSLMTRRYGYTF.

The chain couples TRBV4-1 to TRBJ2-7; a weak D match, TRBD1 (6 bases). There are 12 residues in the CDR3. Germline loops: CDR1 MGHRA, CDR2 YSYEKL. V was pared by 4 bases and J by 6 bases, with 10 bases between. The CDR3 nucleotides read TGCGCCAGCAGCCGCACAGGGAGCGAGCAGTACTTC. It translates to CASSRTGSEQYF.

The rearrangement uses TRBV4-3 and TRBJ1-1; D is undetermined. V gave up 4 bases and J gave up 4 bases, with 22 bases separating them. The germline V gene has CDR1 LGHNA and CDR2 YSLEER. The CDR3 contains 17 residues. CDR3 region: CASSPTRSGGRSTEAFF. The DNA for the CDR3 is TGCGCCAGCAGCCCAACACGCTCGGGAGGGAGAAGCACTGAAGCTTTCTTT.

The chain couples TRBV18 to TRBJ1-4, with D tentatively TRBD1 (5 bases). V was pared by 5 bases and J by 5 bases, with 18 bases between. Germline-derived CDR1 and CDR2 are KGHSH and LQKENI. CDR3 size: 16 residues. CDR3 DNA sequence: TGTGCCAGCTCATCCTCCCGGGGCAGGGAAAATGAAAAACTGTTTTTT. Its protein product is CASSSSRGRENEKLFF.

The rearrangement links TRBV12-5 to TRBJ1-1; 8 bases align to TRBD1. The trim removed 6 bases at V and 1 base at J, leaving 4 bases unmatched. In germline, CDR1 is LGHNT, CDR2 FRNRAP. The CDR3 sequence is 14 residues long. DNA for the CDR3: TGTGCTAGTGGCGCGGACAGGGAGAACACTGAAGCTTTCTTT. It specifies CASGADRENTEAFF.

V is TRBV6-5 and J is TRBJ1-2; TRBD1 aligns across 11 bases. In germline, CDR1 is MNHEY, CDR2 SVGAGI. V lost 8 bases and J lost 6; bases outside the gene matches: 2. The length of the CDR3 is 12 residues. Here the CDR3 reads CASRTGGHGYTF. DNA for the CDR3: TGTGCCAGCCGGACAGGGGGCCATGGCTACACCTTC.

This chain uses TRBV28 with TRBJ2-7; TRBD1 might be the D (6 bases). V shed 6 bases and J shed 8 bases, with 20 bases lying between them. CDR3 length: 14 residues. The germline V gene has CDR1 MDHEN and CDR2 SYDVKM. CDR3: CASRKQGNLSKQYF. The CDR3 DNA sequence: TGTGCCAGCAGAAAACAGGGCAACCTGTCAAAGCAGTACTTC.

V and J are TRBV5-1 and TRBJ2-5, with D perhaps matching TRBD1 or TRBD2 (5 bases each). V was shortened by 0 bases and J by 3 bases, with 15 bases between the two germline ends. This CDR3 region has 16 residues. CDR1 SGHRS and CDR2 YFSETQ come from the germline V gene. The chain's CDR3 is CASSLGVGDGEETQYF. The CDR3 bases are TGCGCCAGCAGCTTGGGGGTCGGGGACGGGGAAGAGACCCAGTACTTC.

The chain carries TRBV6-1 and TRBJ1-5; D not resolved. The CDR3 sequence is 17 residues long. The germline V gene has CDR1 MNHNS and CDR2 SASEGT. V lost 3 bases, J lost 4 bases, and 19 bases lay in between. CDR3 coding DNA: TGTGCCAGCAGTGAGGACCTCCCGGGCAGTTCGAATCAGCCCCAGCATTTT. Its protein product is CASSEDLPGSSNQPQHF.

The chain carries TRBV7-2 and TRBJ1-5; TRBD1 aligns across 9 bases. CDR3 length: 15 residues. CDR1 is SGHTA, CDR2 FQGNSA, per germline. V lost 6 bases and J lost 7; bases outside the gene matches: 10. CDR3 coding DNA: TGTGCCAGCAGTTTCGCCGGGACAGGGTTCCAGCCCCAGCATTTT. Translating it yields CASSFAGTGFQPQHF.

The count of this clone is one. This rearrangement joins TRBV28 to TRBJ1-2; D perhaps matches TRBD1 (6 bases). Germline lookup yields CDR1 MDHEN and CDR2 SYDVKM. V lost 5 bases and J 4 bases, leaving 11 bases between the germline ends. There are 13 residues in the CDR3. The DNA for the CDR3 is TGTGCCAGCAGTCGAGGGGGTGGCTATGGCTACACCTTC. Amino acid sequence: CASSRGGGYGYTF.

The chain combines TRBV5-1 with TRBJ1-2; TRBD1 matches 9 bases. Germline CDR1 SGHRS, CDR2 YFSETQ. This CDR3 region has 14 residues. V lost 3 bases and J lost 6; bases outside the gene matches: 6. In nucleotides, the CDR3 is TGCGCCAGCAGCTGGCGGACAGGGGAAAATGGCTACACCTTC. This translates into CASSWRTGENGYTF.

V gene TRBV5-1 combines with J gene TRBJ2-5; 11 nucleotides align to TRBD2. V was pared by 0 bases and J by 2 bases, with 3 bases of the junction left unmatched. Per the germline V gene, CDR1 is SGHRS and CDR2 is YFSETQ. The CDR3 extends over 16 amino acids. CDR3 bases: TGCGCCAGCAGCTTGGCCGGGACTAGCGGACAAGAGACCCAGTACTTC. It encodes CASSLAGTSGQETQYF.

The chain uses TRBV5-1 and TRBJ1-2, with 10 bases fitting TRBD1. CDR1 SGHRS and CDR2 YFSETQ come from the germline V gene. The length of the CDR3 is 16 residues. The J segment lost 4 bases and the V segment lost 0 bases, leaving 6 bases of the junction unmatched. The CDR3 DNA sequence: TGCGCCAGCAGCTTGGTTGGGACAGGGGTTGGCTATGGCTACACCTTC. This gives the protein CASSLVGTGVGYGYTF.

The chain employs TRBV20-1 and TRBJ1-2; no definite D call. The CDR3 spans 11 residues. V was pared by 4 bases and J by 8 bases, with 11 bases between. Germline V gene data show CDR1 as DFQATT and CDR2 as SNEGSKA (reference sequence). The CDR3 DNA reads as TGCAGTGCTACCGATGGGTTCGGCTACACCTTC. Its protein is CSATDGFGYTF.

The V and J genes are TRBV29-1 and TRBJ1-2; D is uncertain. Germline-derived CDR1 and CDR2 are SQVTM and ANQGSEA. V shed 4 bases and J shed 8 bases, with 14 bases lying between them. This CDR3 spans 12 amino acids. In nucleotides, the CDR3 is TGCAGCGTTGTTCCCTTGGACGGCGGCTACACCTTC. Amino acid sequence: CSVVPLDGGYTF.